One and the same sample provided the 7 T cell receptor beta chains below, sequenced in a study of T cell responses to AZD1222 COVID-19 vaccine. The repertoire was sequenced with immunoSEQ multiplex PCR; TCRdb's copy has only in-frame clones and lacks some. The repertoire holds roughly 170,000 clones, with about 90% as singletons. The specimen comprised peripheral blood, sampled on day 0 of AZD1222 vaccination. The receptors stem from an adult in good health.

This clone was observed once. The CDR3 DNA follows: TGTGCCAGCAGCCCGTCGACTAGCGGGACTTCCTACAATGAGCAGTTCTTC. It codes for CASSPSTSGTSYNEQFF. The rearrangement links TRBV28 to TRBJ2-1; 11 positions match TRBD2. Germline V gene sequence: CDR1 MDHEN, CDR2 SYDVKM. Losses at the gene ends were 6 bases for V and 1 base for J; bases not matched to a gene: 8. There are 17 residues in the CDR3.

This clone was recorded only once. J is TRBJ2-2 and V is TRBV28; D is possibly TRBD1 (5 bases). Germline V lookup: CDR1 MDHEN, CDR2 SYDVKM. The CDR3 has 13 residues. The V and J ends lost 6 bases and 7 bases respectively, with 12 bases between them. Here the CDR3 reads CASRSGQIGELFF. DNA of the CDR3: TGTGCCAGCAGATCTGGACAAATCGGGGAGCTGTTTTTT.

The chain combines TRBV7-9 with TRBJ1-1, with D uncertain. The CDR3 consists of 15 residues. The V end lost 3 bases, the J end lost 2 bases, and 13 bases lay between the germline ends. Germline V gene data show CDR1 as SEHNR and CDR2 as FQNEAQ (reference sequence). CDR3 loop: CASSFSSTLNTEAFF. The CDR3, as DNA: TGTGCCAGCAGCTTTTCCTCGACCCTAAACACTGAAGCTTTCTTT.

The chain carries TRBV10-3 and TRBJ2-7; D gene ambiguous. CDR1 ENHRY and CDR2 SYGVKD come from the germline V gene. The CDR3 is made up of 12 amino acids. V lost 0 bases to trimming and J lost 6 bases, with 6 bases between them. CDR3 region: CAISESIGEQYF. Written as DNA, the CDR3 is TGTGCCATCAGTGAGTCTATTGGCGAGCAGTACTTC.

The chain is built from TRBV7-2 and TRBJ2-3; 10 nucleotides agree with TRBD2. Trimming removed 3 bases from V and 3 bases from J; junction bases left unmatched: 6. Germline CDR1 is SGHTA and CDR2 is FQGNSA. The CDR3 is made up of 16 amino acids. In DNA, the CDR3 is TGTGCCAGCAGCTTTCTCGCGGGACTAGCGACAGATACGCAGTATTTT. Translating it yields CASSFLAGLATDTQYF.

V is TRBV18 and J is TRBJ1-1, with 9 bases matching TRBD1. Germline CDR1 reads KGHSH; CDR2 reads LQKENI. Trimming took 2 bases from V and 7 from J; bases not matched to a gene: 5. CDR3 length: 14 residues. The CDR3 is CASSPMGQGVEAFF. CDR3 in DNA: TGTGCCAGCTCACCAATGGGACAGGGAGTTGAAGCTTTCTTT.

The CDR3 nucleotides read TGTGCCAGTCGGGGTGAGGGGGGCTGGTACAATGAGCAGTTCTTC. Protein sequence: CASRGEGGWYNEQFF. The genes are TRBV19 and TRBJ2-1; D possibly uses TRBD1 or TRBD2 (6 bases each). Trimming stripped 8 bases from V and 4 bases from J, with 18 bases between. The germline CDR1 and CDR2 sequences are LNHDA and SQIVND (reference sequence). The CDR3 extends over 15 amino acids.